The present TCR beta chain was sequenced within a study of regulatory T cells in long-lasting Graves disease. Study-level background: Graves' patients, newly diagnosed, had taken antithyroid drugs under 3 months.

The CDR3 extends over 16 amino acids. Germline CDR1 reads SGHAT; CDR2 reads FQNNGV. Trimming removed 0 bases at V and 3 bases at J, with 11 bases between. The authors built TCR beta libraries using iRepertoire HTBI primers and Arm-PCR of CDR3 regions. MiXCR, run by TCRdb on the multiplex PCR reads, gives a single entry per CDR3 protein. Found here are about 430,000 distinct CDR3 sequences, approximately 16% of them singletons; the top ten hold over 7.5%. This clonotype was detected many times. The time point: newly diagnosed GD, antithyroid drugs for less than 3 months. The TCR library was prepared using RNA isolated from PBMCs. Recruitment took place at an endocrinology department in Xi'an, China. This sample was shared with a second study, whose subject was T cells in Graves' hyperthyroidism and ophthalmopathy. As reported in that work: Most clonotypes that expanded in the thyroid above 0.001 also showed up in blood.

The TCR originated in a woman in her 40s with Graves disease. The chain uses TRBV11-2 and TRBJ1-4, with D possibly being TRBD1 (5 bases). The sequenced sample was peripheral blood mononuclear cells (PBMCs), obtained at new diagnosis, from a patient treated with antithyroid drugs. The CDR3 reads CASSLDRRAANEKLFF. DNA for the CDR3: TGTGCCAGCAGCTTAGATCGCAGGGCGGCTAATGAAAAACTGTTTTTT.